This is a list of T cell receptor beta chains from one sample in a study of CD8+ T cells in alopecia areata. The assay was immunoSEQ multiplex PCR, and TCRdb's table has in-frame clones only and misses some. Of 190,000 or so clones listed, about 62% were seen once; the top ten hold 5.5% to 6%. The source material was CD4+ T cells sorted from blood, sampled at week 24, from a patient treated with tofacitinib. The receptors shown here come from a human donor with alopecia areata. Both conserved end residues are part of each CDR3. Each record gives: J gene, D gene, V gene, clone size, CDR3 DNA, CDR3 protein. A D gene is named only where the DNA matches it firmly. Size is omitted from some rows. Given values are once, few, many or a class for expanded clones.

>TRBJ1-5|.|TRBV11-2|.
TGTGCCAGCAGCGCTGAAGGTCTTAGCAATCAGCCCCAGCATTTT
CASSAEGLSNQPQHF
>TRBJ2-1|TRBD2|TRBV4-3|.
TGCGCCAGCAGCCAAGATCTGCGGGGGGGCCCCTACAATGAGCAGTTCTTC
CASSQDLRGGPYNEQFF
>TRBJ2-3|.|TRBV5-4|few
TGTGCCAGCAGCTTAGGGGGTGCCAGCACAGATACGCAGTATTTT
CASSLGGASTDTQYF
>TRBJ1-2|.|TRBV4-1|.
TGCGCCAGCAGCCAAGATCGGGGGGCCACTGGCTACACCTTC
CASSQDRGATGYTF
>TRBJ1-1|.|TRBV2|.
TGTGCCAGCAGTGAAACAGGGAGGACTGAAGCTTTCTTT
CASSETGRTEAFF
>TRBJ2-7|TRBD1|TRBV10-3|few
TGTGCCATCGGGACAGGGGTAAGAGGGGAGCAGTACTTC
CAIGTGVRGEQYF
>TRBJ1-2|TRBD1|TRBV6-5|.
TGTGCCAGCAGCCCCGGGACAGGGCATGGCTACACCTTC
CASSPGTGHGYTF
>TRBJ2-7|.|TRBV5-6|.
TGTGCCAGCAGCTTGCAGGGGTTTGGTGGCGAACCCTACGAGCAGTACTTC
CASSLQGFGGEPYEQYF
>TRBJ2-5|TRBD2|TRBV5-4|.
TGTGCCAGCAGAACTAGCGGGGGGTTACAAGAGACCCAGTACTTC
CASRTSGGLQETQYF
>TRBJ1-1|.|TRBV29-1|.
TGCAGCGTTGTATATGGGGGGAACACTGAAGCTTTCTTT
CSVVYGGNTEAFF
>TRBJ2-5|TRBD2|TRBV29-1|.
TGCAGCGTCCGAGTTACGGGACTAGCGGAAGAGACCCAGTACTTC
CSVRVTGLAEETQYF
>TRBJ1-6|TRBD1|TRBV5-6|.
TGTGCCAGCAGCCTGGGACAGCGGACTTCACCCCTCCACTTT
CASSLGQRTSPLHF
>TRBJ2-5|.|TRBV29-1|.
TGCAGCGTTGCGTGGGAACAAGAGACCCAGTACTTC
CSVAWEQETQYF
>TRBJ2-3|.|TRBV5-1|.
TGCGCCAGCAGCTTGGCCTTGGACGCGACAGATACGCAGTATTTT
CASSLALDATDTQYF
>TRBJ2-3|TRBD2|TRBV27|.
TGTGCCAGCAGTCCCGAGGGAGGGCGGGTAGATACGCAGTATTTT
CASSPEGGRVDTQYF
>TRBJ2-1|TRBD2|TRBV5-1|many
TGCGCCAGCAGCTTGTTACCTAGCGGGAGACCAGGGGAGCAGTTCTTC
CASSLLPSGRPGEQFF
>TRBJ1-2|TRBD1|TRBV6-1|.
TGTGCCAGCAGCGGACGGGACAGGGTCTATGGCTACACCTTC
CASSGRDRVYGYTF
>TRBJ1-2|TRBD1|TRBV7-2|few
TGTGCCAGCAGCTTACCGAGACAGGGTAGCTACACCTTC
CASSLPRQGSYTF
>TRBJ1-2|.|TRBV28|once
TGTGCCAGCAGTCCGACAGTCTATGGCTACACCTTC
CASSPTVYGYTF
>TRBJ2-1|TRBD2|TRBV11-2|many
TGTGCCAGCAGCTTCAAAGGACTAGCGGGGCCGAACAATGAGCAGTTCTTC
CASSFKGLAGPNNEQFF
>TRBJ1-1|.|TRBV23-1|.
TGCGCCAGCGGAACTGAAGCTTTCTTT
CASGTEAFF
>TRBJ2-5|.|TRBV5-1|.
TGCGCCAGCAGCTTGGAGTCCCAGACCCAGTACTTC
CASSLESQTQYF
>TRBJ2-7|.|TRBV25-1|.
TGTGCCAGCAGTGACCAAGACCGAGGGTCCGGCTCCTACGAGCAGTACTTC
CASSDQDRGSGSYEQYF
>TRBJ2-3|.|TRBV27|.
TGTGCCAGCAGTTTCATGGGCCTCGGCACAGATACGCAGTATTTT
CASSFMGLGTDTQYF
>TRBJ2-7|.|TRBV29-1|.
TGCAGCGTTACCTATGGTAAGGGACACTCCTACGAGCAGTACTTC
CSVTYGKGHSYEQYF
>TRBJ2-5|.|TRBV30|once
TGTGCCTGGAGCCCGGGGTTCCAAGAGACCCAGTACTTC
CAWSPGFQETQYF
>TRBJ2-2|.|TRBV7-2|few
TGTGCCAGCAGCTTTACGAGGACTAACACCGGGGAGCTGTTTTTT
CASSFTRTNTGELFF
>TRBJ1-5|.|TRBV29-1|.
TGCAGCGTCCCCGGGGTAGGACTTTTGCAGCCCCAGCATTTT
CSVPGVGLLQPQHF
>TRBJ2-5|TRBD2|TRBV2|few
TGTGCCAGCAGTGGGGTAGCGGGGGAGCAAGAGACCCAGTACTTC
CASSGVAGEQETQYF
>TRBJ2-1|TRBD2|TRBV6-5|.
TGTGCCAGCAGTTTAGGACTAGCGTCCAATGAGCAGTTCTTC
CASSLGLASNEQFF
>TRBJ2-3|.|TRBV7-2|.
TGTGCCAGCAGCCCGACAGGAGTCCTTTACACAGATACGCAGTATTTT
CASSPTGVLYTDTQYF
>TRBJ2-4|TRBD2|TRBV7-2|.
TGTGCCAGCAAAACCGGGACTAGCGGATCAGCTTACTTC
CASKTGTSGSAYF